This T cell receptor beta chain originates from a study of blood T cell repertoires in COVID-19. Whole-study context: There were acute and convalescent COVID-19 samples, and they came from the United States, Italy and Spain. T cells, B-cell-depleted T cells, or PBMCs provided the cDNA or gDNA that served as material.

Germline-derived CDR1 and CDR2 are SGHVS and FNYEAQ. Trimming removed 5 bases at V and 1 base at J, with 5 bases between. The CDR3 is 12 residues long. Original data processing: Nucleated cell number was recorded as an estimate derived from reference gene primer amplification. Assay: immunoSEQ multiplex PCR; the TCRdb copy retains only in-frame clones and omits some. The V and J calls and the clone size are those of that table, but D and trimming were determined from the DNA. The data hold 200,000 to 250,000 clones, with 70% to 90% observed a single time. J is TRBJ1-1 and V is TRBV7-6; no firm D call. The sequence came from a woman aged 18 to 35 who had recovered from COVID-19. The sequenced sample was peripheral blood. CDR3 DNA sequence: TGTGCCAGCAGCCTCTCGAACACTGAAGCTTTCTTT. Translated, it gives CASSLSNTEAFF.